This TCR beta chain was retrieved from a study of blood T cell repertoires in COVID-19. As for the study in general: Samples came from the United States, Italy and Spain, spanning acute and convalescent COVID-19. Sources were T cells, B-cell-depleted T cells, or PBMCs; the material itself was cDNA or gDNA.

The data were produced by immunoSEQ multiplex PCR, yet TCRdb's version contains in-frame clones alone and is incomplete. The table includes about 24,000 clones, about 83% detected once. This CDR3 comprises 13 residues. With respect to this clone: At one end the junction does not follow the germline gene, possibly because of a read error.

The clonotype originates from a human donor with active COVID-19. The donor label of this sample is uncertain. The chain recombines TRBV12-3 or TRBV12-4 with TRBJ2-7; TRBD2 matches 11 bases. Sequenced material: peripheral blood. The CDR3 here is CASRLAGGDEQYF. In DNA form, the CDR3 reads TGTGCCAGCAGATTAGCGGGAGGGGATGAGCAGTACTTC.